Each of the 19 T cell receptor beta chains below was sequenced from the same sample in a study of CD8 T cells in Susac syndrome. RNA totalling about 0.5 to 1 ug underwent reverse transcription with random hexamers. TCRdb used MiXCR to reprocess the immunoSEQ multiplex PCR reads, holding one entry per CDR3 protein. The sample contains 300,000 or so distinct CDR3 sequences, around 92% of which appear only once. The sample taken for sequencing was CD4+ T cells from PBMCs. Every receptor here comes from a human donor with multiple sclerosis.

The chain couples TRBV4-1 to TRBJ2-5; TRBD2 matches 12 bases. The CDR3 runs to 20 residues. Germline V gene data show CDR1 as MGHRA and CDR2 as YSYEKL. With V trimmed by 0 bases and J by 5 bases, 16 bases remained unmatched. In DNA, the CDR3 is TGCGCCAGCAGCCAAGATCATGGGGCGCTAGCGGGAGGGATCGAGGAGACCCAGTACTTC. Translation: CASSQDHGALAGGIEETQYF.

This chain's CDR3 is CASSGRLAGGRYNEQFF. CDR3 nucleotides: TGTGCCAGTAGTGGGCGACTAGCGGGAGGGAGGTACAATGAGCAGTTCTTC. The J gene is TRBJ2-1, the V gene TRBV19; 14 positions match TRBD2. The germline V gene has CDR1 LNHDA and CDR2 SQIVND (reference sequence). The CDR3 length is 17 residues. The V gene end was trimmed by 5 bases and the J gene end by 4 bases; junction bases not matched to a gene: 7.

This chain links TRBV11-2 with TRBJ2-5; the D is unclear. Germline values: CDR1 SGHAT, CDR2 FQNNGV. V dropped 0 bases and J dropped 5 bases, with 7 bases sitting between them. This CDR3 region has 13 residues. CDR3 protein: CASSLEGVETQYF. The CDR3 DNA reads TGTGCCAGCAGCTTAGAGGGTGTTGAGACCCAGTACTTC.

The table lists this clonotype with a few counts. The chain employs TRBV7-3 and TRBJ2-3; 12 nucleotides agree with TRBD2. From germline, CDR1 is SGHTA and CDR2 FQGTGA. The CDR3 length is 16 residues. V lost 5 bases and J lost 5; bases outside the gene matches: 8. CDR3 DNA sequence: TGTGCCAGCAGCGCGCAACCGGGACTAGCGGGAGATACGCAGTATTTT. It specifies CASSAQPGLAGDTQYF.

The CDR3 is CASSLMRATYEQYF. The CDR3 nucleotides are TGTGCCAGCAGCTTAATGAGGGCGACCTACGAGCAGTACTTC. V gene TRBV7-2 combines with J gene TRBJ2-7, with TRBD2 as a possible D gene (5 bases). Germline assignment: CDR1 SGHTA and CDR2 FQGNSA. V was trimmed by 2 bases and J by 2 bases, leaving 10 bases between them. This CDR3 region has 14 residues.

This clonotype was seen a single time. This chain links TRBV6-5 with TRBJ1-2; D call uncertain. There are 18 residues in the CDR3. Germline V gene data show CDR1 as MNHEY and CDR2 as SVGAGI. V lost 4 bases to trimming and J lost 2 bases, with 23 bases between them. The CDR3 loop is CASSSPSYGSDPNYGYTF. The DNA for the CDR3 is TGTGCCAGCAGTTCCCCCTCGTACGGGAGCGATCCCAACTATGGCTACACCTTC.

The chain links TRBV3-1 to TRBJ1-1; D not certain. The CDR3 spans 15 residues. Germline V gene data show CDR1 as LGHDT and CDR2 as YNNKEL (reference sequence). V was shortened by 1 base and J by 6 bases, with 15 bases between the two germline ends. CDR3 nucleotides: TGTGCCAGCAGCCAAGGCGTTAGGGTGTTCGCTGAAGCTTTCTTT. Its protein product is CASSQGVRVFAEAFF.

This clonotype occurred a few times. The V gene is TRBV27, the J gene TRBJ2-7; no clear D. Per germline, CDR1 MNHEY and CDR2 SMNVEV (reference sequence). This CDR3 contains 14 residues. The ends were cut back, 2 bases at V and 2 bases at J, with 10 bases in the middle. The CDR3 DNA reads TGTGCCAGCAGTTTACGGACGTCCACCTACGAGCAGTACTTC. This translates into CASSLRTSTYEQYF.

This clonotype was detected once. The chain uses TRBV11-3 and TRBJ2-1; a possible D gene is TRBD2 (6 bases). CDR3 length equals 14 residues. Germline V gives CDR1 SGHNT, CDR2 YENEEA. The V end lost 5 bases, the J end lost 5 bases, and 13 bases lay between the germline ends. CDR3 sequence: CASSPFAGNNEQFF. The CDR3 coding sequence is TGTGCCAGCAGCCCGTTTGCGGGGAACAATGAGCAGTTCTTC.

This clonotype was picked up one time. The chain uses TRBV6-2 or TRBV6-3 and TRBJ2-3; 11 bases line up with TRBD2. This CDR3 has 17 residues. Trimming took 2 bases from V and 1 from J; bases not matched to a gene: 5. Germline CDR1 and CDR2: MNHEY and SVGEGT. DNA of the CDR3: TGTGCCAGCAGTTACCCTAGCGGGAGGATCCGCACAGATACGCAGTATTTT. Its protein is CASSYPSGRIRTDTQYF.

V and J are TRBV11-2 and TRBJ2-3; D remains ambiguous. Trimming cost V 0 bases and J 6 bases, with 7 bases left between them. The germline V gene encodes CDR1 SGHAT and CDR2 FQNNGV. This CDR3 comprises 13 residues. CDR3: CASSLDGSDTQYF. DNA for the CDR3: TGTGCCAGCAGCTTAGATGGGTCGGATACGCAGTATTTT. Together with reference TRBV11-2 and TRBJ2-3, the CDR3 gives the full variable domain: EAGVAQSPRYKIIEKRQSVAFWCNPISGHATLYWYQQILGQGPKLLIQFQNNGVVDDSQLPKDRFSAERLKGVDSTLKIQPAKLEDSAVYLCASSLDGSDTQYFGPGTRLTVL.

V gene TRBV11-2 combines with J gene TRBJ1-1; the D gene is possibly TRBD1 (5 bases). CDR3 length equals 13 residues. CDR1 is SGHAT, CDR2 FQNNGV, per germline. The germline V and J ends were trimmed by 3 bases and 3 bases, with 8 bases remaining between them. CDR3 residues: CASSFLGDTEAFF. The CDR3 DNA is TGTGCCAGCAGCTTTCTGGGGGACACTGAAGCTTTCTTT.

The chain combines TRBV5-8 with TRBJ2-1, with D unresolved. The CDR3 is made up of 15 amino acids. Between the trimmed V and J ends, which lost 1 base and 2 bases, there was a span of 10 bases. Germline V gene sequence: CDR1 SGHTS, CDR2 YDEGEE. CDR3 sequence reads: CASSLQSPTYNEQFF. DNA of the CDR3: TGTGCCAGCAGCTTGCAGTCCCCGACCTACAATGAGCAGTTCTTC. Full variable domain (outside the CDR3, taken from reference TRBV5-8 and TRBJ2-1): EAGVTQSPTHLIKTRGQQATLRCSPISGHTSVYWYQQALGLGLQFLLWYDEGEERNRGNFPPRFSGRQFPNYSSELNVNALELEDSALYLCASSLQSPTYNEQFFGPGTRLTVL.

The chain joins TRBV5-6 to TRBJ1-1, with 12 nucleotides matching TRBD1. Germline V gene data show CDR1 as SGHDT and CDR2 as YYEEEE. The CDR3 is made up of 13 amino acids. Trimming removed 7 bases from V and 10 bases from J; junction bases left unmatched: 8. The DNA of the CDR3 is TGTGCCAGCTCCCCTCGGGACAGGGGGCGAGCTTTCTTT. Translation gives CASSPRDRGRAFF.

The rearrangement uses TRBV7-2 and TRBJ1-2, with 8 positions matching TRBD1. CDR3 size: 14 residues. The trim removed 6 bases at V and 0 bases at J, leaving 3 bases unmatched. Germline V CDR1 and CDR2: SGHTA, FQGNSA. CDR3 in amino acids: CASRAGGANYGYTF. The DNA of the CDR3 is TGTGCCAGCAGGGCAGGGGGCGCTAACTATGGCTACACCTTC.

V and J are TRBV18 and TRBJ2-2; D possibly corresponds to TRBD1 (5 bases). The CDR3 is made up of 16 amino acids. Germline CDR1 and CDR2: KGHSH and LQKENI. V dropped 10 bases and J dropped 0 bases, with 18 bases sitting between them. CDR3 nucleotide sequence: TGTGCCACCGGACGAAAAGAGGACACGAACACCGGGGAGCTGTTTTTT. The encoded protein is CATGRKEDTNTGELFF.

This clonotype has just one count. The V gene is TRBV23-1, the J gene TRBJ2-7; the D gene is possibly TRBD1 (6 bases). TRBV23-1 qualifies as an ORF whose function is uncertain. The CDR3 loop spans 14 amino acids. V was cut by 6 bases and J by 2 bases, with 14 bases left in between. As DNA, the CDR3 is TGCGCCAGCAGCCAAGGACAGCTCGCCTACGAGCAGTACTTC. Residues: CASSQGQLAYEQYF.

The gene calls are TRBV27 and TRBJ2-2; possibly TRBD2 for D (5 bases). The germline gives CDR1 MNHEY, CDR2 SMNVEV (reference sequence). CDR3 length: 13 amino acids. Trimming stripped 3 bases from V and 6 bases from J, with 8 bases between. CDR3 residues: CASSLTRAGELFF. CDR3 coding DNA: TGTGCCAGCAGTTTGACGCGGGCCGGGGAGCTGTTTTTT.

The gene calls are TRBV20-1 and TRBJ2-5, with D unresolved. The V end was cut by 7 bases, the J end by 2 bases, with 8 bases between. Germline loops: CDR1 DFQATT, CDR2 SNEGSKA (reference sequence). The CDR3 has 11 amino acids. This CDR3 reads CSVGRQETQYF. The CDR3 bases are TGCAGTGTCGGAAGGCAAGAGACCCAGTACTTC.